Listed here are 16 T cell receptor beta chains from one sample, sequenced in a study of T cell repertoires in cytomegalovirus infection. In TCRdb, the reads were re-called with MiXCR into one record per CDR3 protein. The table has fewer than 550,000 distinct CDR3 sequences, 31% seen once. Input material: PBMCs. The receptors were sampled from a human donor in good health (CMV status not recorded). Some clones in this sample may be carry-over from other donors' samples.

The rearrangement joins TRBV6-1 to TRBJ2-1; D is tentatively TRBD1 or TRBD2 (9 bases each). From germline, CDR1 is MNHNS and CDR2 SASEGT. Between the trimmed V and J ends, which lost 2 bases and 10 bases, there was a span of 39 bases. The CDR3 is 22 amino acids. The DNA of the CDR3 is TGTGCCAGCAGTGAACCCCATGCGTGGGACAGGGTCAGGGCGGGGGGGCTGTACGAGCAGTTCTTC. Translated: CASSEPHAWDRVRAGGLYEQFF.

This clonotype was detected only a few times. This rearrangement joins TRBV5-8 to TRBJ2-2; 10 positions agree with TRBD2. J was trimmed by 2 bases and V by 0 bases; bases with no gene match: 4. Germline V CDR1 and CDR2: SGHTS, YDEGEE. The CDR3 covers 17 residues. The CDR3 protein is CASSLASGGLNTGELFF. In DNA, the CDR3 is TGTGCCAGCAGCTTGGCTAGCGGGGGCCTTAACACCGGGGAGCTGTTTTTT.

On this clonotype: This could be a read error, since a much larger clone is one nucleotide away. The chain carries TRBV7-9 and TRBJ2-5, with TRBD2 identical over 7 bases. Looked up from germline, CDR1 is SEHNR and CDR2 is FQNEAQ (reference sequence). V shed 6 bases, J shed 8 bases, and the junction held 3 bases outside the gene matches. This CDR3 region has 11 residues. CDR3 sequence reads: CASRKRDTQYF. In DNA, the CDR3 is TGTGCCAGCAGAAAGCGGGATACCCAGTACTTC.

The V and J genes are TRBV7-8 and TRBJ2-7; D tentatively reads TRBD1 or TRBD2 (5 bases each). CDR1 and CDR2 (germline): SGHVS, FQNEAQ. Trimming took off 5 bases at V and 3 bases at J, with 23 bases between the two ends. The length of the CDR3 is 17 residues. The CDR3 DNA sequence: TGTGCCAGCAGCGATCTTGGGGGTCGCACAGCCGTCTACGAGCAGTACTTC. Its translation: CASSDLGGRTAVYEQYF.

On this clonotype: This could be a read error, since a much larger clone is one nucleotide away. The CDR3 DNA sequence: TGTACCAGCAAGAGACAGGGAGTTTTGGAAGATACGCAGTATTTT. The encoded protein is CTSKRQGVLEDTQYF. This rearrangement joins TRBV7-2 to TRBJ2-3, with TRBD1 matching over 7 bases. V lost 7 bases and J lost 5; bases outside the gene matches: 12. The CDR3 has 15 residues. Per germline, CDR1 SGHTA and CDR2 FQGNSA. Full variable domain (remainder filled in from reference TRBV7-2 and TRBJ2-3): GAGVSQSPSNKVTEKGKDVELRCDPISGHTALYWYRQSLGQGLEFLIYFQGNSAPDKSGLPSDRFSAERTGGSVSTLTIQRTQQEDSAVYLCTSKRQGVLEDTQYFGPGTRLTVL.

This clonotype was detected ten times or more. This chain links TRBV7-8 with TRBJ2-2; 7 nucleotides align to TRBD1. V was pared by 1 base and J by 4 bases, with 15 bases of the junction left unmatched. Per germline, CDR1 SGHVS and CDR2 FQNEAQ. The CDR3 spans 19 residues. The CDR3 nucleotides are TGTGCCAGCAGCTTAGGGGGCGACTCGGGACAGTTCTTCACCGGGGAGCTGTTTTTT. Its translation is CASSLGGDSGQFFTGELFF. Complete variable domain (other parts from reference TRBV7-8 and TRBJ2-2): GAGVSQSPRYKVAKRGQDVALRCDPISGHVSLFWYQQALGQGPEFLTYFQNEAQLDKSGLPSDRFFAERPEGSVSTLKIQRTQQEDSAVYLCASSLGGDSGQFFTGELFFGEGSRLTVL.

The chain has TRBV6-4 and TRBJ2-1, with 7 bases that match TRBD2. CDR3 length equals 14 residues. The V and J ends lost 4 bases and 5 bases, in that order; junction bases with no gene match: 5. From germline, CDR1 is MRHNA and CDR2 SNTAGT. In nucleotides, the CDR3 is TGTGCCAGCAGTGTGGGGGGGAACAACAATGAGCAGTTCTTC. Its translation is CASSVGGNNNEQFF.

This chain joins TRBV27 and TRBJ2-1, with 10 bases lining up with TRBD2. Germline lookup yields CDR1 MNHEY and CDR2 SMNVEV (reference sequence). V shed 5 bases, J shed 9 bases, and the junction held 10 bases outside the gene matches. The CDR3 is made up of 15 amino acids. CDR3 loop: CASSTLAGGAGEQFF. DNA for the CDR3: TGTGCCAGCAGTACCTTAGCGGGGGGCGCGGGTGAGCAGTTCTTC.

There are a few counts of this clonotype. The genes are TRBV7-8 and TRBJ1-3, with 12 bases that match TRBD1. The CDR3 runs 20 residues. Germline V gene lookup returns CDR1 SGHVS and CDR2 FQNEAQ. J lost 4 bases, V lost 1 base, and 14 bases had no gene match. CDR3 amino acids: CASSLVRGTGTGGKGNTIYF. The DNA of the CDR3 is TGTGCCAGCAGCTTAGTGCGGGGGACCGGGACAGGGGGCAAAGGAAACACCATATATTTT.

This chain links TRBV19 with TRBJ1-1, with 7 bases that match TRBD1. With V trimmed by 8 bases and J by 6 bases, 9 bases remained unmatched. There are 13 residues in the CDR3. Per germline, CDR1 LNHDA and CDR2 SQIVND (reference sequence). The CDR3 spells CASGMTGLPEAFF. For the CDR3, the DNA is TGTGCCAGTGGGATGACAGGGTTACCTGAAGCTTTCTTT.

This clonotype was picked up a small number of times. V usage is TRBV15 and J usage is TRBJ2-1; D not certain. The CDR3 has 17 residues. V was pared by 0 bases and J by 0 bases, with 12 bases between. Germline V gene data show CDR1 as LNHNV and CDR2 as YYDKDF (reference sequence). DNA for the CDR3: TGTGCCACCAGCAGAGATTTGGGAACCGACTCCTACAATGAGCAGTTCTTC. Translating gives CATSRDLGTDSYNEQFF.

As regards this clonotype: Possible read error: a much larger clone is one base away. The rearrangement uses TRBV7-2 and TRBJ2-4; 9 bases match TRBD1. The germline V gene encodes CDR1 SGHTA and CDR2 FQGNSA. The CDR3 has 16 amino acids. The CDR3 nucleotides read TGTGCCAGCAGCCCAACAGGGGGCAGAGTCAAAAACATTCGGTACTTC. As protein: CASSPTGGRVKNIRYF. The whole variable domain, filled in from reference TRBV7-2 and TRBJ2-4, reads GAGVSQSPSNKVTEKGKDVELRCDPISGHTALYWYRQSLGQGLEFLIYFQGNSAPDKSGLPSDRFSAERTGGSVSTLTIQRTQQEDSAVYLCASSPTGGRVKNIRYFGAGTRLSVL.

The chain combines TRBV4-2 with TRBJ1-1; TRBD1 might be the D (5 bases). V lost 1 base and J lost 0, with 15 bases in between. Germline CDR1 reads LGHNA; CDR2 reads YNFKEQ. This CDR3 is built from 17 residues. The CDR3 here is CASSQGTGPPLNTEAFF. CDR3 nucleotides: TGTGCCAGCAGCCAAGGAACAGGTCCCCCCCTGAACACTGAAGCTTTCTTT.

The chain employs TRBV24-1 and TRBJ2-7; D ambiguous. Germline V gene lookup returns CDR1 KGHDR and CDR2 SFDVKD. Trimming left V 8 bases short and J 0 bases short, with 16 bases between. CDR3 length: 15 residues. Here the CDR3 reads CATIYPSKSSYEQYF. The CDR3 bases are TGTGCCACCATTTATCCCTCAAAGAGCTCCTACGAGCAGTACTTC.

This clonotype showed up many times. The chain uses TRBV7-6 and TRBJ1-5; 9 nucleotides line up with TRBD1. Per germline, CDR1 SGHVS and CDR2 FNYEAQ. The V gene end was trimmed by 6 bases and the J gene end by 2 bases; junction bases not matched to a gene: 5. This CDR3 contains 15 residues. The CDR3: CASSRTGDRNQPQHF. The CDR3 DNA sequence: TGTGCCAGCAGTCGGACAGGGGACCGCAATCAGCCCCAGCATTTT.

This clonotype turned up a few times. The rearrangement uses TRBV4-1 and TRBJ2-3, with D unresolved. Germline V gene sequence: CDR1 MGHRA, CDR2 YSYEKL. Trimming left V 4 bases short and J 2 bases short, with 16 bases between. The CDR3 consists of 16 residues. The CDR3 is CASSRRADSLTDTQYF. The DNA for the CDR3 is TGCGCCAGCAGCCGGCGAGCCGACTCCCTCACAGATACGCAGTATTTT.